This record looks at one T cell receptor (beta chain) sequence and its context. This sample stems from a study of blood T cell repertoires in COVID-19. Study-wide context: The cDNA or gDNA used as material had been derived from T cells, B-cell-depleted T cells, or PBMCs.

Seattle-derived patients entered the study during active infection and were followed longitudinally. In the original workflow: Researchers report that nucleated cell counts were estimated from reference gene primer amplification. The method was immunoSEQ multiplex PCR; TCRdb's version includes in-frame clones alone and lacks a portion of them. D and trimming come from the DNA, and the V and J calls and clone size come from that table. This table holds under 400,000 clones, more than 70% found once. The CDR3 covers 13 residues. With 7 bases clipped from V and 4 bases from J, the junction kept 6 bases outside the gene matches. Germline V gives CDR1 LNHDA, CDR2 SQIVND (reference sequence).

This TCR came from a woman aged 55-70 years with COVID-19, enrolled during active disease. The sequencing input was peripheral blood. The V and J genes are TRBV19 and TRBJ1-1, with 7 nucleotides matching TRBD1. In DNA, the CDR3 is TGTGCCAGTATCTCCAGGACAGGCACTGAAGCTTTCTTT. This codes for CASISRTGTEAFF.